This T cell receptor beta chain was identified during a study of long-term antiretroviral therapy in people with HIV (dated by TCRdb to 2021 to 2024). Study-wide context: The earliest samples were collected approximately a decade before the 2015 WHO recommendation for immediate ART, a period when ART was typically delayed until CD4 counts fell. A retrospective serial study tested whether ART initiation and durable HIV suppression were associated with changes in peripheral blood TRB repertoire composition and diversity. From 30 adults with confirmed HIV infection, the cohort provided over 150 cryopreserved PBMC samples, gathered serially across a mean of about 6 years (range 1-12). Of the 30 to 35 participants with HIV, eleven were female. No cross-contamination during QIAcube processing was seen in test extractions of a monoclonal T-cell line run alongside approximately 36 polyclonal samples. Points the paper makes about the study in general: No data were available on ART adherence, viral resistance or therapy changes, limiting inferences about post-ART repertoire changes. Because PBMC availability was limited, only the TCR beta chain was sequenced, with no alpha chain pairing. Expanded TRB clones identified before ART initiation dominated the repertoire at all time points, although this dominance fluctuated and declined in many PLHIV after ART. Because pre-ART samples had limited cell numbers, profiling was done on unsorted PBMC rather than on sorted CD4+ and CD8+ T cells. ART initiation was associated with a significant increase in TRB diversity, but diversity stayed significantly below transplant donor controls even after long-term ART. HIV repertoires had narrower CDR3 length ranges than controls, and the network structure suggested an antigen-experienced repertoire that shifted only slightly toward naive after ART. The samples span the years 2004 to 2017, and the ART regimens used may be less effective than current regimens.

The immunoSEQ hsTCRB v3.0 assay was used at survey level resolution to sequence the TRB variable region. The target sequencing depth for TRB was roughly 40,000-55,000 T-cell genomes per sample. An Illumina MiSeq with a v3 150-cycle kit was used to sequence the pooled TRB libraries. For the original study's pipeline: Repertoire analysis was performed in R inside a reproducible Nextflow workflow that covered QC, data transformation and analysis. LymphoSeq2, an R package for exploring AIRR-Seq data, was used to implement custom analyses. After excluding several samples that yielded fewer than 5000 total TRB sequences, approximately 180 HIV repertoires remained for analysis. Among the 180 to 200 HIV repertoires that were kept, 59 were collected before ART initiation and roughly 130 were collected after ART initiation. Each repertoire was downsampled to 5000 TRB nucleotide sequences, and summary statistics were averaged across 100 downsampling iterations. TRB sequences were retained for analysis only if CDR3 regions of at least seven amino acids were present. Two measures captured diversity: a Shannon entropy-derived clonality score and the Gini coefficient. In repertoire networks, the top 5000 CDR3 amino acid sequences were linked whenever an edit distance of one separated two sequences. For TRB CDR3 amino acid sequences, antigen specificity groups and MHC restriction were predicted with GLIPH2. CDR3 amino acid sequences were matched against VDJdb and McPAS-TCR to flag known CMV, EBV, HIV or tissue antigen associations. Pre-ART, post-ART and control groups were compared with Wilcoxon signed-rank tests and Holm-Bonferroni correction. Here the immuneACCESS table is served through TCRdb, limited to in-frame sequences with V and J called. Missing clones are a known gap in these copies; in checked studies unresolved V genes cover under half, and the rest lacks a known reason. Clonal size and the V and J genes are those of that table, whereas D and trimming came from the DNA. The sample table shows some 25,000 clones, and just over 85% are seen once. The ten largest clonotypes hold 4.5% to 6% of the sample.

The germline V gene supplies CDR1 SGHRS and CDR2 YFSETQ. The CDR3, from cysteine to phenylalanine, totals 15 residues. Kept here is only the CDR3 DNA, which spans 45 bases and is read in frame from base 1. Clipping removes 0 bases from V and 1 base from J, with 3 as the unmatched junction base count. Inclusion was restricted to participants for whom at least one PBMC sample before ART initiation and at least two post-ART samples were available. Treatment was received in the United States of America by all participants with HIV. Cryopreserved samples of about 0.9-11 million PBMC were thawed and washed before DNA extraction. At the time of the earliest PBMC sample, participants with HIV were aged between roughly 23 and 60 years. PBMC samples were contributed by each participant from 1-4 timepoints before ART initiation and 2-8 timepoints after ART initiation, with a median of 7 samples. For every participant, serial HIV viral load, CD4+ T-cell count, ART history and demographic data were obtained. A Qiagen kit on a QIAcube was used to extract genomic DNA from unsorted PBMC, with samples processed in batches of 12.

Concerning this clone itself: Its specific antigen is unknown. The input lacks base qualities; no much larger clone sits a single base away.

The sequencing here drew on unsorted PBMCs, taken more than 4.3 years after starting antiretroviral therapy. The chain joins TRBV5-1 to TRBJ2-7, with 8 bases aligning to TRBD1. The TCR was taken from a man aged 25 to 40 with HIV. The DNA reads TGCGCCAGCAGCTTGGTCGGGGACAGGTCCTACGAGCAGTACTTC. The encoded protein is CASSLVGDRSYEQYF.